This TCR beta chain was sequenced for a study of cytomegalovirus exposure and HLA in healthy donors. Study at large: Per a later analysis, the approximately 700 first-cohort and 120 validation repertoires shared one platform. Whole-study results and caveats: Cytomegalovirus-associated TCR beta chains were listed, numbering 164.

Measured with immunoSEQ multiplex PCR; TCRdb has only the in-frame clones, and not every one. Of some 100,000 clones in the sample, approximately 88% were seen once. The donors were members of the validation cohort comprising 100 to 150 subjects, separate from the roughly 730-subject first cohort. As to this clone: Its antigen is currently unknown.

This TCR was recovered from a man between 18 and 29 years old in good health and CMV-seronegative. Sequenced material: PBMCs.

The CDR3 region has the DNA TGTGCCAGCAGCTTAGCATTTCAGACGGGAGAGCAGTACTTC. Translated: CASSLAFQTGEQYF. V and J are TRBV7-9 and TRBJ2-7; D might be TRBD2 (5 bases). The CDR3 has 14 amino acids. The germline gives CDR1 SEHNR, CDR2 FQNEAQ (reference sequence). Trimming took off 0 bases at V and 7 bases at J, with 13 bases between the two ends.